A selection of T cell receptor beta chains follows, all from one sample in a study of T cell changes during pregnancy in multiple sclerosis. TCRdb keeps only in-frame clones here, not all; method: immunoSEQ multiplex PCR. The sample records tens of thousands of clones, 90% to 95% being singletons. This sample comprised peripheral blood, obtained in the third trimester of pregnancy. All receptors come from a female donor in good health, enrolled as a control in a pregnancy study. CDR3s include the opening cysteine and the closing phenylalanine or tryptophan. A D gene is named only where the DNA matches it firmly. Size values are once, few and many counts, or a class for expanded clones, and some rows have none.

TRBJ2-1,.,TRBV10-2,.,CASRGAGIVDEQFF,TGCGCCAGCAGGGGGGCCGGGATTGTGGATGAGCAGTTCTTC
TRBJ2-3,once,TRBV11-2,.,CASSLVLDTQYF,TGTGCCAGCAGCTTAGTACTGGATACGCAGTATTTT
TRBJ2-3,.,TRBV5-1,.,CASSSTPGPGETSTDTQYF,TGCGCCAGCAGCTCAACGCCGGGGCCAGGGGAAACTTCCACAGATACGCAGTATTTT
TRBJ1-4,.,TRBV7-9,.,CASSLVVGTNEKLFF,TGTGCCAGCAGCTTAGTGGTGGGCACTAATGAAAAACTGTTTTTT
TRBJ2-1,.,TRBV11-2,TRBD2,CASSRTGTSRYNEQFF,TGTGCCAGCAGCCGTACCGGGACTAGCCGTTACAATGAGCAGTTCTTC
TRBJ2-5,.,TRBV6-5,TRBD2,CAIRREGRETQYF,TGTGCCATCCGAAGGGAGGGGCGAGAGACCCAGTACTTC
TRBJ1-1,.,TRBV7-2,.,CASSLALRGFEAFF,TGTGCCAGCAGCTTAGCGCTAAGAGGTTTTGAAGCTTTCTTT
TRBJ1-6,once,TRBV5-1,.,CASSVDPTGSGGSPLHF,TGCGCCAGCAGCGTGGACCCTACAGGGAGTGGAGGTTCACCCCTCCACTTT
TRBJ2-7,.,TRBV5-1,TRBD1,CASSSRGDSWNEQYF,TGCGCCAGCAGCTCCCGTGGGGACAGCTGGAACGAGCAGTACTTC
TRBJ1-2,.,TRBV4-1,.,CASSQLSGENYGYTF,TGCGCCAGCAGCCAATTATCGGGAGAAAACTATGGCTACACCTTC
TRBJ1-2,.,TRBV7-2,TRBD1,CASSHPPGQGGGYTF,TGTGCCAGCAGCCATCCCCCGGGACAGGGGGGAGGCTACACCTTC
TRBJ2-7,.,TRBV5-1,TRBD1,CASSLDGQGAFGF,TGCGCCAGCAGCTTGGACGGACAGGGGGCCTTCGGCTTC
TRBJ1-2,.,TRBV28,.,CASSSHYGYTF,TGTGCCAGCAGTTCTCACTATGGCTACACCTTC
TRBJ1-1,.,TRBV19,.,CASSIDDSPNTEAFF,TGTGCCAGTAGTATAGACGACAGTCCGAACACTGAAGCTTTCTTT
TRBJ2-7,.,TRBV29-1,.,CSVWTKTYEQYF,TGCAGCGTTTGGACAAAAACCTACGAGCAGTACTTC
TRBJ2-6,.,TRBV6-1,TRBD1,CASSALDRGLSGANVLTF,TGTGCCAGCAGTGCCCTCGACAGGGGGCTTTCTGGGGCCAACGTCCTGACTTTC
TRBJ2-1,.,TRBV11-3,TRBD2,CASSSGGGGIGNEQFF,TGTGCCAGCAGTTCCGGGGGCGGGGGGATCGGGAATGAGCAGTTCTTC